This section outlines one TCR beta chain sequence together with its context. Antigen unknown. This record belongs to a study of T cells in Graves' hyperthyroidism and ophthalmopathy. Across the whole study: Peripheral blood was drawn at first diagnosis, prior to all treatment.

The study, taken as a whole, reports: Researchers found most expanded thyroid clonotypes above 0.001 in blood as well.

Trimming left V 2 bases short and J 5 bases short, with 16 bases between. The V gene's germline CDR1 is MNHEY and CDR2 SMNVEV (reference sequence). This CDR3 is 16 amino acids long. Amplified TCR beta CDR3 regions came from RNA transcripts. RT-PCR in the first round (using the HTBI primer set) targeted the TCR CDR3. One entry per CDR3 protein results from TCRdb running MiXCR on the multiplex PCR reads. The sample carries about 52,000 distinct CDR3 sequences, less than 50% recorded once. V usage is TRBV27 and J usage is TRBJ2-1; D unclear. Specimen: blood. The source is a woman aged 50 to 65 with Graves' ophthalmopathy. The DNA for the CDR3 is TGTGCCAGCAGTTTAAATGTACAAATCGCGGACAATGAGCAGTTCTTC. This translates into CASSLNVQIADNEQFF.